This T cell receptor beta chain was found in a study of blood T cells in healthy people across ages. Study-wide results and caveats: Observed TCR beta diversity per million T cells went down as age went up. This fall followed a roughly linear course with age.

It was with a sample-barcoded 5' primer and a J-beta primer mix that a second PCR of roughly 7 to 12 cycles was run. MiXCR, run by TCRdb on the 5' RACE reads, gives a single entry per CDR3 protein. The sample has 950,000 to 1,200,000 distinct CDR3 sequences; less than 45% are singletons. As to this clonotype: Its matching antigen is unknown. One base away lies a much larger clone, so this may be a sequencing read error.

Per germline, CDR1 SQVTM and CDR2 ANQGSEA. The CDR3 consists of 14 residues. This sequence originates from a man younger than 35 in good health. Material: blood. The V call is TRBV29-1, the J call TRBJ2-1, with TRBD1 identical over 8 bases. The CDR3 loop reads CSGGQGAYYNGQFF. DNA for the CDR3: TGCAGCGGGGGTCAGGGGGCCTACTACAATGGGCAGTTCTTC.